Listed below are T cell receptor beta chains from one sample, sequenced in a study of cytomegalovirus exposure and HLA in healthy donors. Profiled with immunoSEQ multiplex PCR; TCRdb holds only in-frame clones, not every one. The table lists some 140,000 clones, around 83% of them singletons. The specimen was PBMCs. The receptors were sampled from a woman under 40 in good health and CMV-seropositive. Each CDR3 is given with its conserved first and last residue. Fields, in order: J gene, D gene, V gene, clone size, CDR3 length, CDR3 DNA, CDR3 protein. The D gene is left open where the match is weak. Part of the rows lack a size; the others show once, few, many or a class for expanded clones.

J gene: TRBJ1-6; D gene: TRBD1; V gene: TRBV6-6; clone size: NA; CDR3 length: 16; CDR3 DNA: TGTGCCAGCAGCTCCCTTGGACAGGCCTCTAATTCACCCCTCCACTTT; CDR3 protein: CASSSLGQASNSPLHF
J gene: TRBJ2-3; D gene: NA; V gene: TRBV28; clone size: NA; CDR3 length: 17; CDR3 DNA: TGTGCCAGCAGTTCCCCTGCGGGTAGTACTAGCACAGATACGCAGTATTTT; CDR3 protein: CASSSPAGSTSTDTQYF
J gene: TRBJ1-1; D gene: NA; V gene: TRBV27; clone size: NA; CDR3 length: 18; CDR3 DNA: TGTGCCAGCAGTTTAAGGTTCGGCGTCCTTGGGAGTGGGACTGAAGCTTTCTTT; CDR3 protein: CASSLRFGVLGSGTEAFF
J gene: TRBJ2-7; D gene: NA; V gene: TRBV13; clone size: NA; CDR3 length: 11; CDR3 DNA: TGTGCCAGCAGCCGTACCTACGAGCAGTACTTC; CDR3 protein: CASSRTYEQYF
J gene: TRBJ1-1; D gene: TRBD1; V gene: TRBV5-1; clone size: NA; CDR3 length: 14; CDR3 DNA: TGCGCCAGCAGCTCCACAGGGGTGAACACTGAAGCTTTCTTT; CDR3 protein: CASSSTGVNTEAFF
J gene: TRBJ2-6; D gene: NA; V gene: TRBV5-1; clone size: few; CDR3 length: 14; CDR3 DNA: TGCGCCAGCAGTTTCGGGACAGGGGCCAACGTCCTGACTTTC; CDR3 protein: CASSFGTGANVLTF
J gene: TRBJ1-3; D gene: NA; V gene: TRBV18; clone size: NA; CDR3 length: 18; CDR3 DNA: TGTGCCAGCTCACCGGCCCCCGCGGCAGTCCTCTCTGGAAACACCATATATTTT; CDR3 protein: CASSPAPAAVLSGNTIYF
J gene: TRBJ1-1; D gene: NA; V gene: TRBV6-5; clone size: NA; CDR3 length: 13; CDR3 DNA: TGTGCCAGCACCCCCAGGGTCGAGGCTGAAGCTTTCTTT; CDR3 protein: CASTPRVEAEAFF
J gene: TRBJ2-7; D gene: NA; V gene: TRBV5-6; clone size: NA; CDR3 length: 14; CDR3 DNA: TGTGCCAGCAGCTTTGGCAGGGGAGCCTACGAGCAGTACTTC; CDR3 protein: CASSFGRGAYEQYF
J gene: TRBJ1-6; D gene: NA; V gene: TRBV5-8; clone size: NA; CDR3 length: 16; CDR3 DNA: TGTGCCAGCAGCTCTCGCTTCGGACTGGAGAATTCACCCCTCCACTTT; CDR3 protein: CASSSRFGLENSPLHF
J gene: TRBJ1-2; D gene: TRBD1; V gene: TRBV6-4; clone size: NA; CDR3 length: 17; CDR3 DNA: TGTGCCAGCAGTCCGAACCATCAGACAGGGATGGGAGTTGGCTACACCTTC; CDR3 protein: CASSPNHQTGMGVGYTF
J gene: TRBJ1-6; D gene: TRBD1; V gene: TRBV2; clone size: NA; CDR3 length: 14; CDR3 DNA: TGTGCCAGCAGGACAGGGGACTATAATTCACCCCTCCACTTT; CDR3 protein: CASRTGDYNSPLHF
J gene: TRBJ2-1; D gene: TRBD2; V gene: TRBV5-6; clone size: NA; CDR3 length: 14; CDR3 DNA: TGTGCCAGCAGTTGGACTAGCGGCTACAATGAGCAGTTCTTC; CDR3 protein: CASSWTSGYNEQFF
J gene: TRBJ2-7; D gene: NA; V gene: TRBV2; clone size: NA; CDR3 length: 14; CDR3 DNA: TGTGCCAGCAGTGAAAGTAGGGGAGGTGACGAGCAGTACTTC; CDR3 protein: CASSESRGGDEQYF
J gene: TRBJ2-3; D gene: TRBD1; V gene: TRBV18; clone size: NA; CDR3 length: 14; CDR3 DNA: TGTGCCAGCTCCCGGGACAGCAGCACAGATACGCAGTATTTT; CDR3 protein: CASSRDSSTDTQYF
J gene: TRBJ2-1; D gene: TRBD2; V gene: TRBV19; clone size: NA; CDR3 length: 15; CDR3 DNA: TGTGCCAGTAGTACGTTAGCGGGAGGGCCAGTTGAGCAGTTCTTC; CDR3 protein: CASSTLAGGPVEQFF
J gene: TRBJ2-7; D gene: TRBD1; V gene: TRBV18; clone size: NA; CDR3 length: 13; CDR3 DNA: TGTGCCAGCTCGGGACAGCGTATCTACGAGCAGTACTTC; CDR3 protein: CASSGQRIYEQYF
J gene: TRBJ1-2; D gene: TRBD1; V gene: TRBV19; clone size: NA; CDR3 length: 12; CDR3 DNA: TGTGCAACAGGGGGCGTAGGCTATGGCTACACCTTC; CDR3 protein: CATGGVGYGYTF
J gene: TRBJ2-5; D gene: TRBD2; V gene: TRBV30; clone size: NA; CDR3 length: 16; CDR3 DNA: TGTGCCTGGAGTGTAGAGACTAGCGGCCTGCAAGAGACCCAGTACTTC; CDR3 protein: CAWSVETSGLQETQYF
J gene: TRBJ2-5; D gene: TRBD1; V gene: TRBV5-1; clone size: once; CDR3 length: 13; CDR3 DNA: TGCGCCAGCAGCCTAGGACAGGGAGAGACCCAGTACTTC; CDR3 protein: CASSLGQGETQYF
J gene: TRBJ2-7; D gene: TRBD1; V gene: TRBV9; clone size: NA; CDR3 length: 13; CDR3 DNA: TGTGCCAGCAGCACCCATACAGGGGGCGAGCAGTACTTC; CDR3 protein: CASSTHTGGEQYF
J gene: TRBJ1-5; D gene: TRBD1; V gene: TRBV30; clone size: once; CDR3 length: 15; CDR3 DNA: TGTGCCTGGAGTGGGCTGGACAGGGGCGTTCAGCCCCAGCATTTT; CDR3 protein: CAWSGLDRGVQPQHF
J gene: TRBJ2-1; D gene: TRBD2; V gene: TRBV6-5; clone size: NA; CDR3 length: 14; CDR3 DNA: TGTGCCAGCACCCCGGGACTAGCGGGGGGGCGGGAATTCTTC; CDR3 protein: CASTPGLAGGREFF
J gene: TRBJ1-3; D gene: NA; V gene: TRBV18; clone size: NA; CDR3 length: 14; CDR3 DNA: TGTGCCAGCTCACTACAGGGTTCTGGAAACACCATATATTTT; CDR3 protein: CASSLQGSGNTIYF
J gene: TRBJ2-1; D gene: TRBD2; V gene: TRBV5-8; clone size: NA; CDR3 length: 20; CDR3 DNA: TGTGCCAGCAGCCTCCCCGGGACTAGCGGGCCCCCCCCCTCCTACAATGAGCAGTTCTTC; CDR3 protein: CASSLPGTSGPPPSYNEQFF
J gene: TRBJ1-6; D gene: NA; V gene: TRBV5-6; clone size: NA; CDR3 length: 12; CDR3 DNA: TGTGCCAGCAGCTTGGGACTCCCACCCCTCCACTTT; CDR3 protein: CASSLGLPPLHF
J gene: TRBJ2-7; D gene: NA; V gene: TRBV4-1; clone size: NA; CDR3 length: 14; CDR3 DNA: TGCGCCAGCAGTATCACAGGTATCCCCTACGAGCAGTACTTC; CDR3 protein: CASSITGIPYEQYF
J gene: TRBJ1-1; D gene: NA; V gene: TRBV18; clone size: once; CDR3 length: 16; CDR3 DNA: TGTGCCAGCTCACCAAGCGGCGGAGCCCTGGGCACTGAAGCTTTCTTT; CDR3 protein: CASSPSGGALGTEAFF
J gene: TRBJ1-4; D gene: NA; V gene: TRBV5-5; clone size: NA; CDR3 length: 14; CDR3 DNA: TGTGCCAGCAGCTTGGTCAGGGGTGGGGAAAAACTGTTTTTT; CDR3 protein: CASSLVRGGEKLFF
J gene: TRBJ2-7; D gene: NA; V gene: TRBV5-4; clone size: NA; CDR3 length: 14; CDR3 DNA: TGTGCCAGCAGCTTCCGGACTGGCCCCTCCGAGCAGTACTTC; CDR3 protein: CASSFRTGPSEQYF
J gene: TRBJ2-5; D gene: NA; V gene: TRBV5-1; clone size: NA; CDR3 length: 14; CDR3 DNA: TGCGCCAGCAGCCGGGCGGGCACCCAAGAGACCCAGTACTTC; CDR3 protein: CASSRAGTQETQYF
J gene: TRBJ2-1; D gene: TRBD2; V gene: TRBV29-1; clone size: NA; CDR3 length: 15; CDR3 DNA: TGCAGCGTTTTTCTAGCGGGAGACTCCTACAATGAGCAGTTCTTC; CDR3 protein: CSVFLAGDSYNEQFF